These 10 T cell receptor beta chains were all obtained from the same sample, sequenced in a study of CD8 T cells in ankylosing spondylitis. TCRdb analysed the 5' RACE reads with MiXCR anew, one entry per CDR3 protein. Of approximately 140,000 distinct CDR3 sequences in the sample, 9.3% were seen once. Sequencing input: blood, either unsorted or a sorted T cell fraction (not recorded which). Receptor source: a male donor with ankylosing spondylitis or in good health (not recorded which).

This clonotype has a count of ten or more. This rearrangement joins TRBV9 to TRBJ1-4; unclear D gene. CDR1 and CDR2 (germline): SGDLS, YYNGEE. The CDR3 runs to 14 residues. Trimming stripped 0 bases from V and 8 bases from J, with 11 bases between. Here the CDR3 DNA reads TGTGCCAGCAGCGTAGAGGCAGGATTCGAAAAACTGTTTTTT. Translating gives CASSVEAGFEKLFF.

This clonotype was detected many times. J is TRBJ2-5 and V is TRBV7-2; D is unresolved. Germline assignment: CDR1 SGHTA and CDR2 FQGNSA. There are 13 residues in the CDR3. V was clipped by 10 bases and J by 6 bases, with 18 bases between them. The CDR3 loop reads CANQYPPFKTQYF. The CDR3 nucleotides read TGTGCCAATCAGTATCCCCCTTTTAAGACCCAGTACTTC.

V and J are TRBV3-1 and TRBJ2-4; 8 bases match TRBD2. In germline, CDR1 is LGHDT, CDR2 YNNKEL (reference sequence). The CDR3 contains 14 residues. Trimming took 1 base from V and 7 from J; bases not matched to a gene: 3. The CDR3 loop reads CASSQGSSGNIQYF. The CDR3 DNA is TGTGCCAGCAGCCAAGGTTCTAGCGGGAACATTCAGTACTTC.

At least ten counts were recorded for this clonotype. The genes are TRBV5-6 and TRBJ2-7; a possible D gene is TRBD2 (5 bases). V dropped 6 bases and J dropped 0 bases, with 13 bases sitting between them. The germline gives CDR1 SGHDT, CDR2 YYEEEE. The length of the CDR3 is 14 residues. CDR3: CASTKNGLSYEQYF. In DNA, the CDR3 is TGTGCCAGCACCAAAAACGGACTCTCCTACGAGCAGTACTTC.

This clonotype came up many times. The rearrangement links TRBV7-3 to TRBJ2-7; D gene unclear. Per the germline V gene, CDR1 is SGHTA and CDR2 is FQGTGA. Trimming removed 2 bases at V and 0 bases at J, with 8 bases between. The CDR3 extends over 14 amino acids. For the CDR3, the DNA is TGTGCCAGCAGCTTATCGAGAGGCTCCTACGAGCAGTACTTC. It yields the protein CASSLSRGSYEQYF.

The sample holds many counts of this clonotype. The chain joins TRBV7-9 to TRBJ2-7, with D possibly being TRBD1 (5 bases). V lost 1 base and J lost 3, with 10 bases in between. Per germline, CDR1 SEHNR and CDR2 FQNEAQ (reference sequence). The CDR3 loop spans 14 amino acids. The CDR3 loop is CASSLVGALYEQYF. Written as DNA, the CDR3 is TGTGCCAGCAGCTTAGTAGGGGCCCTCTACGAGCAGTACTTC.

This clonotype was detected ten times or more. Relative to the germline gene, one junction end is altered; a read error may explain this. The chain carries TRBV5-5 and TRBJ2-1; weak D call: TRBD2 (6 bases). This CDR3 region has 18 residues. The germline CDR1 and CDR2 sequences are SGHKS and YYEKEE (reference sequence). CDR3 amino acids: CASSLDVVRDLGSSKQFF. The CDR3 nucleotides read TGTGCCAGCAGTTTGGACGTCGTCCGGGACTTGGGATCTAGCAAGCAGTTCTTC.

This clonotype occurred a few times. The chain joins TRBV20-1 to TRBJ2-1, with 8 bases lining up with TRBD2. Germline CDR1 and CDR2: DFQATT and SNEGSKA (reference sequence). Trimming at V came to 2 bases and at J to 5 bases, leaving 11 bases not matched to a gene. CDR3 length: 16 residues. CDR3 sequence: CSARFFGGRNDNEQFF. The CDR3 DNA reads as TGCAGTGCTAGATTCTTTGGCGGGAGGAACGACAATGAGCAGTTCTTC.

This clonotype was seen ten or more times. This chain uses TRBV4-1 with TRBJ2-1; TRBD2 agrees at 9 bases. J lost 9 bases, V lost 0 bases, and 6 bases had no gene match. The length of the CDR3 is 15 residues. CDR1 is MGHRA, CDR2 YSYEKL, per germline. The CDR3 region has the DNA TGCGCCAGCAGCCAAGAACAGCGGGAGGTACGTGAGCAGTTCTTC. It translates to CASSQEQREVREQFF.

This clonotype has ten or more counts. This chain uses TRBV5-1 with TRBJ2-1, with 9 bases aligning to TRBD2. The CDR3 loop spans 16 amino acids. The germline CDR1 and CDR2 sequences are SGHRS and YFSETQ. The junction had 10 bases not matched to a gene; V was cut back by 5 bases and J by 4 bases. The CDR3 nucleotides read TGCGCCAGCAGTTTTACCCGGACTAGCGTTTACAATGAGCAGTTCTTC. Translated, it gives CASSFTRTSVYNEQFF.